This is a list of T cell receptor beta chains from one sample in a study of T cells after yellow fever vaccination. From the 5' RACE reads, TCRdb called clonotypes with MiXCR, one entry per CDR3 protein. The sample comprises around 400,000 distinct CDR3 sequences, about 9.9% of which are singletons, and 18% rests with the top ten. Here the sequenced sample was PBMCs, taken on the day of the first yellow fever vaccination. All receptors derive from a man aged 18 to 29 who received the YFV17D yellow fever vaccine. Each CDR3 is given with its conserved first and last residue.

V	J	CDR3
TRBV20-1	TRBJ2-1	CSATGGGPYNEQFF
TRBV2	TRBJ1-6	CASSEEAPLHF
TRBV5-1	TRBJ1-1	CASSPGRFGTEAFF
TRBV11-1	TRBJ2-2	CASSSLPGQGKPANTGELFF
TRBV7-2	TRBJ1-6	CASSVMNSPLHF
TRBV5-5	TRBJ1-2	CASTDRFEGYTF
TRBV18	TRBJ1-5	CASSPGTGNNQPQHF
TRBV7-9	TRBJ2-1	CASSLVAGLGTYNEQFF
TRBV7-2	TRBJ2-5	CASSLNRLETQYF
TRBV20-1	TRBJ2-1	CSARDRLGGAEQFF
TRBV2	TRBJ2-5	CASSRRGTSGETQYF
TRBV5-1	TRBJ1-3	CASSLAGGLAGNTIYF
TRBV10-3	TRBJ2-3	CAIRGLARTDTQYF
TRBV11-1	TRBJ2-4	CASSLAGRASGGLAKNIQYF
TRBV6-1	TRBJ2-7	CASSVPALAGYEQYF
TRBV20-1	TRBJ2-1	CSASGTAYYNEQFF
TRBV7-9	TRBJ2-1	CASSRTSGGAGEQFF
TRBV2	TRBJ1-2	CASNTPREDYGYTF
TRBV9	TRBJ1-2	CASSATEGAGYTF
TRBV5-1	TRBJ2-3	CASSFSAGTRGPTTQYF